This note documents a single T cell receptor beta chain sequence. The PCR had 60 Vbeta and 13 Jbeta primers. Assay used: immunoSEQ multiplex PCR; TCRdb lists only in-frame clones, some missing. The sample has 200,000 to 250,000 clones. This entry comes from a study of cytomegalovirus exposure and HLA in healthy donors. The germline gives CDR1 MNHEY, CDR2 SVGAGI. The CDR3 is 12 amino acids. Trimming took off 8 bases at V and 7 bases at J, with 14 bases between the two ends. The specimen was PBMCs. The receptor's source is a girl aged 2-10 years in good health and CMV-seropositive. J is TRBJ2-5 and V is TRBV6-5; D call uncertain. The CDR3 DNA follows: TGTGCCAGCGGGCCCTCCCTCGTGACCCAGTACTTC. Protein product: CASGPSLVTQYF.